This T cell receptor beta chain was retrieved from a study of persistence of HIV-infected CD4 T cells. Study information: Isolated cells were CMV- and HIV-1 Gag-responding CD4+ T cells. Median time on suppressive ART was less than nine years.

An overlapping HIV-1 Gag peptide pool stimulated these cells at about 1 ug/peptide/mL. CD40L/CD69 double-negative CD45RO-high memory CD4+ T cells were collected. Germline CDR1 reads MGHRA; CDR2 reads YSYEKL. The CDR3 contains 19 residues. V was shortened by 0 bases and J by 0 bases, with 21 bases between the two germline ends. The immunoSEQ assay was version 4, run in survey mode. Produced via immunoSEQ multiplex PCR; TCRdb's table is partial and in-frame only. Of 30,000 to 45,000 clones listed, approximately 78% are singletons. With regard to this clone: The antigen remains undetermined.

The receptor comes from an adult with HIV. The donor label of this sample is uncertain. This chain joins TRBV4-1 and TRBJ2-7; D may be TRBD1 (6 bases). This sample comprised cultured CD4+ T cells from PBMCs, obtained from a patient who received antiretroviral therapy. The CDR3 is CASSQDLNVRGQSSYEQYV. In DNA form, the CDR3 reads TGCGCCAGCAGCCAAGATCTTAATGTTAGAGGACAGAGCTCCTACGAGCAGTACGTC.